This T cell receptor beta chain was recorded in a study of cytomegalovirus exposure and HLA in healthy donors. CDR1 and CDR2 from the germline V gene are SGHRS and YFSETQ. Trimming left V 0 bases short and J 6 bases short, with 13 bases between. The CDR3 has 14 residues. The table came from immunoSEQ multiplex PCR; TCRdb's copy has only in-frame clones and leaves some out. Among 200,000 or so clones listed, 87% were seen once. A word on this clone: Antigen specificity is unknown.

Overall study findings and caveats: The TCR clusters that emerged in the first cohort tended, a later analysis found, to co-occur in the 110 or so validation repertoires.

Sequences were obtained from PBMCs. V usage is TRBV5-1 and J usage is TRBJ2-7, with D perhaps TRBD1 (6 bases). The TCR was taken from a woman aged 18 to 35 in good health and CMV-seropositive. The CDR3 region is CASSLAGQLGEQYF. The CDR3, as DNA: TGCGCCAGCAGCTTGGCTGGACAGCTCGGCGAGCAGTACTTC.